Below, 31 T cell receptor beta chains from the same sample are listed, as sequenced in a study of shared clonotypes between healthy human individuals. CD45RO-negative, CCR7-positively selected cells formed the naive CD8 fraction, excluding terminally differentiated effector memory CD45RA+ cells. TCRdb's table, derived via immunoSEQ multiplex PCR, lists solely in-frame clones and lacks some. The sample gives about 2 million clones, about 95% of which show up once; more than 0.95% is in the top ten. The sequencing sample was made of naive CD8+ T cells sorted from blood. The receptor source for this set is a man aged 18-30 years in good health.

A remark on this clone: The junction differs from germline at one of its ends, possibly a read error. The chain links TRBV15 to TRBJ2-7; D gene unclear. This CDR3 comprises 10 residues. Germline V gives CDR1 LNHNV, CDR2 YYDKDF (reference sequence). In nucleotides, the CDR3 is TGTGCCACCTTGGGAACCGGCCGGGACTTC. It yields the protein CATLGTGRDF.

Concerning this clone: Other DNA sequences in this sample translate to the same CDR3. The chain is built from TRBV7-9 and TRBJ2-7, with no clear D. V was shortened by 1 base and J by 2 bases, with 12 bases between the two germline ends. There are 15 residues in the CDR3. In germline, CDR1 is SEHNR, CDR2 FQNEAQ (reference sequence). The CDR3: CASSLGQGRTYEQYF. The CDR3 nucleotides read TGTGCCAGCAGCTTAGGTCAAGGCCGAACCTACGAGCAGTACTTC. The whole variable domain, remainder taken from reference TRBV7-9 and TRBJ2-7, is DTGVSQNPRHKITKRGQNVTFRCDPISEHNRLYWYRQTLGQGPEFLTYFQNEAQLEKSRLLSDRFSAERPKGSFSTLEIQRTEQGDSAMYLCASSLGQGRTYEQYFGPGTRLTVT.

The V call is TRBV4-1, the J call TRBJ2-5; D is possibly TRBD2 (7 bases). V was trimmed by 0 bases and J by 5 bases, leaving 13 bases between them. The length of the CDR3 is 15 residues. Germline V gene data show CDR1 as MGHRA and CDR2 as YSYEKL. This chain's CDR3 is CASSQEGGRWETQYF. CDR3 in DNA: TGCGCCAGCAGCCAAGAGGGGGGGCGTTGGGAGACCCAGTACTTC.

A word on this clone: Other DNA sequences from this sample encode an identical CDR3 as well. The rearrangement joins TRBV27 to TRBJ2-1, with 12 bases lining up with TRBD2. The J segment lost 4 bases and the V segment lost 8 bases, leaving 3 bases of the junction unmatched. There are 14 residues in the CDR3. CDR1 is MNHEY, CDR2 SMNVEV, per germline (reference sequence). CDR3 nucleotides: TGTGCCAGCCGTACTAGCGGGGGGTACAATGAGCAGTTCTTC. This gives the protein CASRTSGGYNEQFF.

To note about this clone: The junction does not match germline at one end; this may be a read error. The V call is TRBV6-6, the J call TRBJ2-7; tentatively, D is TRBD2 (5 bases). This CDR3 has 13 amino acids. The germline V gene has CDR1 MNHNY and CDR2 SVGAGI (reference sequence). The CDR3 region has the DNA TGTGCCAGCAGTTACGATCGCGCTAGCCAAGGTTCCTTC. Translating gives CASSYDRASQGSF.

The V call is TRBV7-6, the J call TRBJ2-1; 11 bases fit TRBD1. Germline V lookup: CDR1 SGHVS, CDR2 FNYEAQ. This CDR3 comprises 14 residues. V lost 4 bases to trimming and J lost 7 bases; unmatched junction nucleotides: 3. The chain's CDR3 is CASSSGTGGNEQFF. The CDR3 coding sequence is TGTGCCAGCAGCTCCGGGACAGGGGGTAATGAGCAGTTCTTC.

This chain links TRBV7-9 with TRBJ2-7; D unresolved. This CDR3 is built from 14 residues. Germline V gene lookup returns CDR1 SEHNR and CDR2 FQNEAQ (reference sequence). V lost 1 base and J lost 2, with 9 bases in between. CDR3 nucleotide sequence: TGTGCCAGCAGCTTAGAGGACGGAACCTACGAGCAGTACTTC. As protein: CASSLEDGTYEQYF.

The chain combines TRBV30 with TRBJ1-3; D is ambiguous. CDR3 length: 14 residues. Trimming removed 5 bases from V and 2 bases from J, with 13 bases in between. CDR1 GTSNPN and CDR2 SVGIG come from the germline V gene (reference sequence). The CDR3 reads CAWGHGVPGNTIYF. As DNA, the CDR3 is TGTGCCTGGGGGCACGGGGTCCCTGGAAACACCATATATTTT.

The gene calls are TRBV4-1 and TRBJ2-7, with D perhaps assigned TRBD1 or TRBD2 (5 bases each). The CDR3 contains 16 residues. Trimming removed 1 base from V and 1 base from J, with 14 bases in between. Germline loops: CDR1 MGHRA, CDR2 YSYEKL. CDR3 coding DNA: TGCGCCAGCAGCCAAGTGAGTGTGGGGGAATCCTACGAGCAGTACTTC. Translating it yields CASSQVSVGESYEQYF.

The table lists this clone with a count of one. This chain joins TRBV5-1 and TRBJ2-1; D unresolved. The CDR3 is 12 residues long. V lost 0 bases to trimming and J lost 8 bases, with 6 bases between them. Looked up from germline, CDR1 is SGHRS and CDR2 is YFSETQ. CDR3 amino acids: CASSLDVDEQFF. The CDR3 DNA follows: TGCGCCAGCAGCTTGGACGTCGATGAGCAGTTCTTC.

CDR3 protein: CATQGVLSSGNTIYF. The DNA for the CDR3 is TGTGCCACCCAGGGGGTTTTGAGCTCTGGAAACACCATATATTTT. The V call is TRBV10-3, the J call TRBJ1-3; TRBD1 matches at 7 bases. The germline gives CDR1 ENHRY, CDR2 SYGVKD. Trimming at V came to 10 bases and at J to 0 bases, leaving 9 bases not matched to a gene. There are 15 residues in the CDR3.

The chain links TRBV6-5 to TRBJ1-5; 7 nucleotides agree with TRBD1. Trimming removed 5 bases from V and 4 bases from J; junction bases left unmatched: 8. The germline gives CDR1 MNHEY, CDR2 SVGAGI. The CDR3 loop spans 15 amino acids. Written as DNA, the CDR3 is TGTGCCAGCAGTCCCGACAGGGCGTTAAATCAGCCCCAGCATTTT. It yields the protein CASSPDRALNQPQHF.

The rearrangement links TRBV29-1 to TRBJ2-7, with D possibly being TRBD1 or TRBD2 (5 bases each). This CDR3 is built from 11 residues. Germline lookup yields CDR1 SQVTM and CDR2 ANQGSEA. V shed 3 bases and J shed 2 bases, with 5 bases lying between them. CDR3 nucleotides: TGCAGCGTTGAGGGACCCTACGAGCAGTACTTC. This gives the protein CSVEGPYEQYF.

The chain joins TRBV4-1 to TRBJ2-3; 7 bases match TRBD2. The V segment lost 3 bases and the J segment 0 bases; nucleotides outside the gene matches: 9. Germline V gene data show CDR1 as MGHRA and CDR2 as YSYEKL. The CDR3 is 17 amino acids. The DNA for the CDR3 is TGCGCCAGCAGCCACCCCGAGACTAGCCGAAGCACAGATACGCAGTATTTT. Translated: CASSHPETSRSTDTQYF.

In DNA form, the CDR3 reads TGTGCCAGCACCCCTAAGGGGGTTTATAATTCACCCCTCCACTTT. Translating it yields CASTPKGVYNSPLHF. The J gene is TRBJ1-6, the V gene TRBV28, with a possible D match to TRBD1 (6 bases). V was trimmed by 7 bases and J by 4 bases, leaving 14 bases between them. The CDR3 length is 15 residues. Germline CDR1 is MDHEN and CDR2 is SYDVKM.

About this clone: The identical CDR3 is also encoded by other nucleotide sequences in the sample. This chain joins TRBV4-3 and TRBJ2-3; no firm D call. Trimming left V 3 bases short and J 2 bases short, with 6 bases between. The CDR3 spans 13 residues. Germline-derived CDR1 and CDR2 are LGHNA and YSLEER. CDR3 nucleotides: TGCGCCAGCAGCCAGGCAAACACAGATACGCAGTATTTT. This gives the protein CASSQANTDTQYF.

The V call is TRBV27, the J call TRBJ1-4; D might be TRBD1 (5 bases). CDR3 size: 16 residues. V gave up 5 bases and J gave up 5 bases, with 18 bases separating them. Germline values: CDR1 MNHEY, CDR2 SMNVEV (reference sequence). Here the CDR3 reads CASSPTLQEPNEKLFF. Here the CDR3 DNA reads TGTGCCAGCAGTCCGACGCTACAGGAGCCGAATGAAAAACTGTTTTTT.

This sequence joins TRBV9 and TRBJ2-7; D might be TRBD1 (6 bases). The CDR3 totals 13 residues. V was trimmed by 3 bases and J by 10 bases, leaving 17 bases between them. Germline V gene lookup returns CDR1 SGDLS and CDR2 YYNGEE. The CDR3 protein is CASSAGTSRDQYF. CDR3 nucleotide sequence: TGTGCCAGCAGCGCCGGGACATCTAGGGATCAGTACTTC.

This sequence joins TRBV10-3 and TRBJ1-1; TRBD1 agrees at 7 bases. CDR3 length: 13 amino acids. The ends lost 10 bases at V and 0 bases at J; junction bases unmatched: 5. The germline CDR1 and CDR2 sequences are ENHRY and SYGVKD. CDR3 sequence (DNA): TGTGCCACGAGACAGGGAGTGAACACTGAAGCTTTCTTT. Translating gives CATRQGVNTEAFF.

This clone was seen only once. The chain links TRBV29-1 to TRBJ2-2; D may be TRBD1 or TRBD2 (5 bases each). Trimming took 5 bases from V and 7 from J, leaving 11 bases between them. The germline gives CDR1 SQVTM, CDR2 ANQGSEA. The CDR3 loop spans 12 amino acids. Written as DNA, the CDR3 is TGCAGCGTTCGGGACCTCATCGGGGAGCTGTTTTTT. Translation gives CSVRDLIGELFF.

The chain links TRBV9 to TRBJ2-3; 12 nucleotides line up with TRBD2. V dropped 4 bases and J dropped 5; count of bases not matched to a gene: 8. This CDR3 comprises 16 residues. In germline, CDR1 is SGDLS, CDR2 YYNGEE. CDR3 in DNA: TGTGCCAGCAGCCTACCTAGCGGGGGGGCCAGAGATACGCAGTATTTT. Residues: CASSLPSGGARDTQYF.

As concerns this clone: Other DNA sequences in the same sample also yield this CDR3. The rearrangement links TRBV27 to TRBJ2-1; TRBD2 matches at 10 bases. The germline V gene encodes CDR1 MNHEY and CDR2 SMNVEV (reference sequence). V trimming: 5 bases; J trimming: 4 bases; junction bases outside the gene matches: 2. The CDR3 runs to 14 residues. CDR3 in amino acids: CASSPGLAYNEQFF. The CDR3 DNA reads TGTGCCAGCAGTCCGGGACTAGCGTACAATGAGCAGTTCTTC.

The V and J genes are TRBV5-5 and TRBJ2-7, with D possibly being TRBD2 (5 bases). Germline CDR1 and CDR2: SGHKS and YYEKEE (reference sequence). Trimming pared 3 bases from V and 3 bases from J, leaving 7 bases between. This CDR3 is built from 12 residues. The CDR3, as DNA: TGTGCCAGCAGCTCTGACTACTACGAGCAGTACTTC. Translating it yields CASSSDYYEQYF.

CDR3 loop: CASSVDDPTYGYTF. The CDR3 DNA sequence: TGTGCCAGCAGTGTCGACGACCCAACCTATGGCTACACCTTC. This sequence joins TRBV2 and TRBJ1-2; D unresolved. CDR3 length: 14 residues. CDR1 SNHLY and CDR2 FYNNEI come from the germline V gene. V was shortened by 4 bases and J by 4 bases, with 13 bases between the two germline ends.

This clone was recorded once. This chain connects TRBV5-4 to TRBJ2-5; TRBD2 agrees at 8 bases. Germline V lookup: CDR1 SGHNT, CDR2 YYREEE (reference sequence). This CDR3 has 16 amino acids. V was clipped by 2 bases and J by 3 bases; unmatched bases: 9. The CDR3 nucleotides read TGTGCCAGCAGCTTCCCAGGAGCGGGAGTGGAAGAGACCCAGTACTTC. This codes for CASSFPGAGVEETQYF.

This chain joins TRBV6-5 and TRBJ2-3; possible D gene TRBD1, 5 bases. The CDR3 length is 15 residues. The V end lost 5 bases, the J end lost 4 bases, and 16 bases lay between the germline ends. Per germline, CDR1 MNHEY and CDR2 SVGAGI. The CDR3 nucleotides are TGTGCCAGCAGTCTTCAGGGTATTGTAGCAGATACGCAGTATTTT. Encoded protein: CASSLQGIVADTQYF.

The J gene is TRBJ1-3, the V gene TRBV28; 8 bases match TRBD1. V shed 6 bases and J 2 bases; nucleotides not matched to a gene: 3. The germline CDR1 and CDR2 sequences are MDHEN and SYDVKM. CDR3 length: 14 residues. The CDR3: CASRETGAGNTIYF. CDR3 nucleotide sequence: TGTGCCAGCAGGGAGACAGGGGCTGGAAACACCATATATTTT.

In this sample, this clone turned up once. For the CDR3, the DNA is TGCGCCAGCAGCCAAGACCCGGGGGCCTCTGGAAACACCATATATTTT. Translating gives CASSQDPGASGNTIYF. This sequence joins TRBV4-3 and TRBJ1-3; perhaps TRBD1 as D (6 bases). With 0 bases removed from V and 0 bases from J, the gap between germline ends came to 9 bases. The CDR3 runs to 16 residues. The germline gives CDR1 LGHNA, CDR2 YSLEER.

CDR3 nucleotides: TGTGCCAGCAGCTGGGCCGGGAACAATGAGCAGTTCTTC. As protein: CASSWAGNNEQFF. The rearrangement joins TRBV7-3 to TRBJ2-1, with D possibly matching TRBD2 (5 bases). V lost 4 bases to trimming and J lost 5 bases, with 9 bases between them. The CDR3 covers 13 residues. CDR1 is SGHTA and CDR2 is FQGTGA in the germline V gene.

The V and J genes are TRBV9 and TRBJ2-4, with unresolved D. With 1 base removed from V and 2 bases from J, the gap between germline ends came to 10 bases. Germline loops: CDR1 SGDLS, CDR2 YYNGEE. CDR3 length: 15 amino acids. CDR3 nucleotide sequence: TGTGCCAGCAGCGTATCGGACGGATCCAAAAACATTCAGTACTTC. Amino acids: CASSVSDGSKNIQYF.

To note about this clone: Other DNA sequences in this specimen translate into the identical CDR3. This chain uses TRBV4-1 with TRBJ2-7, with D perhaps TRBD2 (6 bases). The V and J ends lost 4 bases and 3 bases respectively, with 13 bases between them. The CDR3 length is 14 residues. CDR1 and CDR2 (germline): MGHRA, YSYEKL. The CDR3 DNA reads TGCGCCAGCAGCCTCCGGGACGGGAGCTACGAGCAGTACTTC. Its protein product is CASSLRDGSYEQYF.